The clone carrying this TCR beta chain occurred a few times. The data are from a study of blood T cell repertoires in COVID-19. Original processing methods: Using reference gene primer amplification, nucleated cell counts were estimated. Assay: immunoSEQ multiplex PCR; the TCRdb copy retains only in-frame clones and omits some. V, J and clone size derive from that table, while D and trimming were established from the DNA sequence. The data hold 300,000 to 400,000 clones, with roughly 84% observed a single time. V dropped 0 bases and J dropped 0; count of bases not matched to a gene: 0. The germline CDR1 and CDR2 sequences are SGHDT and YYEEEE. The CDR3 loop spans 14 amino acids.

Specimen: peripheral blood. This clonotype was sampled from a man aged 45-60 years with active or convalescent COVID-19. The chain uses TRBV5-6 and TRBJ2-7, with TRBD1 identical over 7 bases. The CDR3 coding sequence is TGTGCCAGCAGCTTGGGACAGGGCTCCTACGAGCAGTACTTC. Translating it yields CASSLGQGSYEQYF.